A selection of T cell receptor beta chains follows, all from one sample in a study of blood T cell repertoires in COVID-19. Repertoires were generated with immunoSEQ multiplex PCR, while TCRdb's copy carries only in-frame clones and drops some. The table shows about 480,000 clones, with about nine tenths occurring only once. Sequencing was carried out using peripheral blood. These receptors came from a woman in her fifties or sixties with COVID-19, enrolled during active disease. CDR3s include the opening cysteine and the closing phenylalanine or tryptophan. The D gene is left open where the match is weak. Clone sizes are given selectively: once, few, many, or a class where the clone is expanded.

V: TRBV23-1
D: -
size: -
J: TRBJ1-1
DNA: TGCGCCAGCAGTTACAAGGACGACTGCGGGTGCGCGACCCAAATGAACACTGAAGCTTTCTTT
CDR3: CASSYKDDCGCATQMNTEAFF

V: TRBV18
D: -
size: -
J: TRBJ2-7
DNA: TGTGCCAGCTCACAGTCTTCAGGAGAGCAGTACTTC
CDR3: CASSQSSGEQYF

V: TRBV20-1
D: -
size: few
J: TRBJ1-1
DNA: TGCAGTGCTAGTGGACAGCGTGAAGCTTTCTTT
CDR3: CSASGQREAFF

V: TRBV3-1/TRBV3-2
D: -
size: -
J: TRBJ1-2
DNA: TGTGCCAGCAGCCAAGAATTTCGGGGGGCAGAGGGCTACACCTTC
CDR3: CASSQEFRGAEGYTF

V: TRBV9
D: -
size: -
J: TRBJ2-3
DNA: TGTGCCAGCAGTGACTATCGGCGGGGGCAAAGGATTGCGCAGTATTTT
CDR3: CASSDYRRGQRIAQYF

V: TRBV10-3
D: TRBD2
size: -
J: TRBJ2-3
DNA: TGTGCCATCAGCCAGACTAGCGGTAGCACAGATACGCAGTATTTT
CDR3: CAISQTSGSTDTQYF

V: TRBV29-1
D: TRBD2
size: -
J: TRBJ2-1
DNA: TGCAGCGTTGTCATCCGGGGGGAGGTCTACAATGAGCAGTTCTTC
CDR3: CSVVIRGEVYNEQFF

V: TRBV11-2
D: -
size: -
J: TRBJ2-7
DNA: TGTGCCAGCAGCCCTAGACAGTCCTCCTACGAGCAGTACTTC
CDR3: CASSPRQSSYEQYF

V: TRBV2
D: -
size: -
J: TRBJ2-1
DNA: TGTGCCAGCAGTGAAGTCGAGAGCTCCTACAATGAGCAGTTCTTC
CDR3: CASSEVESSYNEQFF

V: TRBV6-5
D: TRBD1
size: -
J: TRBJ1-2
DNA: TGTGCCCTTCGCCAGGACGGACAGGGGGTCTATGGCTACACCTTC
CDR3: CALRQDGQGVYGYTF

V: TRBV7-9
D: TRBD1
size: -
J: TRBJ2-2
DNA: TGTGCCAGCAGGCCCGGGACAGGGGTTCCCGGGGAGCTGTTTTTT
CDR3: CASRPGTGVPGELFF

V: TRBV27
D: TRBD1
size: -
J: TRBJ1-1
DNA: TGTGCCAGCAGAACCTGGACAGGTTCCATGAACACTGAAGCTTTCTTT
CDR3: CASRTWTGSMNTEAFF

V: TRBV7-6
D: -
size: -
J: TRBJ1-3
DNA: TGTGCCAGCAGCTTAAGTACTCTAAACACCATATATTTT
CDR3: CASSLSTLNTIYF

V: TRBV30
D: TRBD1
size: -
J: TRBJ2-7
DNA: TGTGCCGGAACAACCACAGGGGTCGGCGAGCAGTACTTC
CDR3: CAGTTTGVGEQYF

V: TRBV30
D: TRBD2
size: once
J: TRBJ2-3
DNA: TGTGCCTGGAGCTTTTTAGCGGGGGGTGCAGATACGCAGTATTTT
CDR3: CAWSFLAGGADTQYF

V: TRBV7-9
D: -
size: -
J: TRBJ2-1
DNA: TGTGCCAGCAGCCCCTACCCCGGTGAGCAGTTCTTC
CDR3: CASSPYPGEQFF